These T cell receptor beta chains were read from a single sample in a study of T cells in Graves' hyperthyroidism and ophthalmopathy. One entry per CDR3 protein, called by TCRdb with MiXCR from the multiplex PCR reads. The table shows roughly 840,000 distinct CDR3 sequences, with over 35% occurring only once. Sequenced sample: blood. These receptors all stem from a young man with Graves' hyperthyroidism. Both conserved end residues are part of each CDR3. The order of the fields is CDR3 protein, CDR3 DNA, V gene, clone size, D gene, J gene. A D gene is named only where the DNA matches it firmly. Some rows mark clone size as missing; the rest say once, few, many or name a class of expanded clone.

CDR3aa: CASTSERYEQYF
CDR3nt: TGTGCCAGCACCTCCGAACGTTACGAGCAGTACTTC
v_gene: TRBV6-5
abundance: few
d_gene: NA
j_gene: TRBJ2-7

CDR3aa: CSARVRGQGSNQPQHF
CDR3nt: TGCAGTGCTAGAGTGAGGGGGCAAGGTAGCAATCAGCCCCAGCATTTT
v_gene: TRBV20-1
abundance: many
d_gene: TRBD1
j_gene: TRBJ1-5

CDR3aa: CAIRTDGPGYEQYF
CDR3nt: TGTGCCATCAGGACGGACGGTCCCGGCTACGAGCAGTACTTC
v_gene: TRBV10-3
abundance: NA
d_gene: NA
j_gene: TRBJ2-7

CDR3aa: CASSLEGGETQHF
CDR3nt: TGTGCCAGCAGCTTAGAAGGGGGAGAGACCCAGCATTTT
v_gene: TRBV7-2
abundance: NA
d_gene: NA
j_gene: TRBJ1-5

CDR3aa: CAISEFRLEAETQYF
CDR3nt: TGTGCCATCAGTGAGTTTCGACTGGAGGCGGAGACCCAGTACTTC
v_gene: TRBV10-3
abundance: NA
d_gene: NA
j_gene: TRBJ2-5

CDR3aa: CASSQPGSSGNTIYF
CDR3nt: TGCGCCAGCAGCCAACCGGGAAGCTCTGGAAACACCATATATTTT
v_gene: TRBV7-3
abundance: NA
d_gene: NA
j_gene: TRBJ1-3

CDR3aa: CSGRVFEAFF
CDR3nt: TGCAGCGGTCGCGTGTTTGAAGCTTTCTTT
v_gene: TRBV29-1
abundance: once
d_gene: NA
j_gene: TRBJ1-1

CDR3aa: CSVEVQETQYF
CDR3nt: TGCAGCGTTGAGGTACAAGAGACCCAGTACTTC
v_gene: TRBV29-1
abundance: many
d_gene: NA
j_gene: TRBJ2-5

CDR3aa: CASSPRLARRGRDEQYF
CDR3nt: TGTGCCAGCAGCCCCCGTCTTGCCCGAAGAGGACGGGACGAGCAGTACTTC
v_gene: TRBV11-3
abundance: NA
d_gene: NA
j_gene: TRBJ2-7

CDR3aa: CASSLAGSHGYTF
CDR3nt: TGTGCCAGCAGCTTAGCGGGGTCGCATGGCTACACCTTC
v_gene: TRBV7-8
abundance: few
d_gene: NA
j_gene: TRBJ1-2

CDR3aa: CASTSGLAESETQYF
CDR3nt: TGTGCCAGCACCTCGGGACTAGCAGAGAGCGAGACCCAGTACTTC
v_gene: TRBV6-1
abundance: NA
d_gene: TRBD2
j_gene: TRBJ2-5

CDR3aa: CASRTRTGSGYSNQPQHF
CDR3nt: TGTGCCAGTAGGACCCGGACAGGGTCGGGGTATAGCAATCAGCCCCAGCATTTT
v_gene: TRBV19
abundance: NA
d_gene: TRBD1
j_gene: TRBJ1-5

CDR3aa: CSVMFGYEQYF
CDR3nt: TGCAGCGTTATGTTTGGGTACGAGCAGTACTTC
v_gene: TRBV29-1
abundance: many
d_gene: NA
j_gene: TRBJ2-7

CDR3aa: CSAREQVETYEQYF
CDR3nt: TGCAGTGCTAGAGAACAGGTGGAAACCTACGAGCAGTACTTC
v_gene: TRBV20-1
abundance: NA
d_gene: NA
j_gene: TRBJ2-7

CDR3aa: CASSLLGGGAEAFF
CDR3nt: TGTGCCAGCAGCTTATTGGGGGGGGGGGCTGAAGCTTTCTTT
v_gene: TRBV7-9
abundance: many
d_gene: NA
j_gene: TRBJ1-1

CDR3aa: CASSLLQGSGTEAFF
CDR3nt: TGTGCCAGCAGCCTACTCCAGGGTTCGGGGACTGAAGCTTTCTTT
v_gene: TRBV7-6
abundance: NA
d_gene: NA
j_gene: TRBJ1-1

CDR3aa: CASSLDAGGGNEKLFF
CDR3nt: TGTGCCAGCAGCTTAGACGCTGGGGGGGGTAATGAAAAACTGTTTTTT
v_gene: TRBV7-2
abundance: NA
d_gene: NA
j_gene: TRBJ1-4

CDR3aa: CSARARGGPGELFF
CDR3nt: TGCAGTGCTAGAGCCCGCGGGGGGCCTGGGGAGCTGTTTTTT
v_gene: TRBV20-1
abundance: NA
d_gene: TRBD2
j_gene: TRBJ2-2

CDR3aa: CASSSRPRGQPQHF
CDR3nt: TGTGCCAGCAGCTCCCGCCCCAGGGGTCAGCCCCAGCATTTT
v_gene: TRBV7-2
abundance: many
d_gene: NA
j_gene: TRBJ1-5

CDR3aa: CASSLSETTFYEQYF
CDR3nt: TGTGCCAGCAGTTTATCTGAGACAACCTTCTACGAGCAGTACTTC
v_gene: TRBV7-9
abundance: NA
d_gene: NA
j_gene: TRBJ2-7

CDR3aa: CASSRTSGLQETQYF
CDR3nt: TGTGCCAGCAGCCGGACTAGCGGACTCCAAGAGACCCAGTACTTC
v_gene: TRBV7-3
abundance: NA
d_gene: TRBD2
j_gene: TRBJ2-5

CDR3aa: CASSSRYGTANQETQYF
CDR3nt: TGTGCCAGCAGCTCCCGGTACGGGACGGCTAACCAAGAGACCCAGTACTTC
v_gene: TRBV7-8
abundance: many
d_gene: NA
j_gene: TRBJ2-5

CDR3aa: CASSQDWGRASYEQYF
CDR3nt: TGTGCCAGCAGCCAAGATTGGGGGCGGGCCTCCTACGAGCAGTACTTC
v_gene: TRBV25-1
abundance: NA
d_gene: NA
j_gene: TRBJ2-7

CDR3aa: CASKGQSYEQYF
CDR3nt: TGTGCCAGCAAGGGACAGAGTTACGAGCAGTACTTC
v_gene: TRBV6-1
abundance: NA
d_gene: TRBD1
j_gene: TRBJ2-7

CDR3aa: CASKTYSYEQYF
CDR3nt: TGTGCCAGCAAAACGTATTCCTACGAGCAGTACTTC
v_gene: TRBV2
abundance: many
d_gene: NA
j_gene: TRBJ2-7

CDR3aa: CSARDPGLLGNYGYTF
CDR3nt: TGCAGTGCTAGAGACCCGGGACTCTTAGGGAACTATGGCTACACCTTC
v_gene: TRBV20-1
abundance: few
d_gene: NA
j_gene: TRBJ1-2

CDR3aa: CASSHPDTPVLTF
CDR3nt: TGTGCCAGTAGTCACCCGGACACGCCCGTCCTGACTTTC
v_gene: TRBV19
abundance: many
d_gene: NA
j_gene: TRBJ2-6

CDR3aa: CASRVGPDTEAFF
CDR3nt: TGTGCCAGTAGAGTAGGGCCCGACACTGAAGCTTTCTTT
v_gene: TRBV19
abundance: NA
d_gene: NA
j_gene: TRBJ1-1

CDR3aa: CSARVVGAGETQYF
CDR3nt: TGCAGTGCTAGAGTTGTGGGGGCCGGGGAGACCCAGTACTTC
v_gene: TRBV20-1
abundance: NA
d_gene: NA
j_gene: TRBJ2-5